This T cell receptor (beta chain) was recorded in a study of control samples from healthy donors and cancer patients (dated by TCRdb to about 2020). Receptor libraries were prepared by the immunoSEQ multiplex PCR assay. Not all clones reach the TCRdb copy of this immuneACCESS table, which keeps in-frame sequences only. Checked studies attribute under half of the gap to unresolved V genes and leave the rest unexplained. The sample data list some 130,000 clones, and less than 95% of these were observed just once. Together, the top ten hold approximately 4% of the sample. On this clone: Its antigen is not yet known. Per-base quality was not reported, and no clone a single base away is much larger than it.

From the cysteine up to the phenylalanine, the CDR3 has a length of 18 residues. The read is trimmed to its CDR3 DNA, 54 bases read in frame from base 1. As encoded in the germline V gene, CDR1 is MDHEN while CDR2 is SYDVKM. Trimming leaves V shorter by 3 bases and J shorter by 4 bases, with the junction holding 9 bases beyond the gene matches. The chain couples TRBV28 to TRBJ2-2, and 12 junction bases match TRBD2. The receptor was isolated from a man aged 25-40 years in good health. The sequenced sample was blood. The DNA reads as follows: TGTGCCAGCAGTTTGGTACTAGCGGGGGGCCGCCGCACCGGGGAGCTGTTTTTT. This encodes CASSLVLAGGRRTGELFF.